One and the same sample provided the 15 T cell receptor beta chains below, sequenced in a study of spatial heterogeneity in lung cancer. MiXCR was run by TCRdb on the 5' RACE reads, yielding one entry per CDR3 protein. This repertoire shows about 38,000 distinct CDR3 sequences, around 7.5% found once; its top ten account for 28%. Time point noted: sample taken at primary tumor resection. Without sorting, whole RNA was sequenced from tumor, nontumor lung or frozen PBMC. Sequencing was performed on PBMCs, taken at surgery. The receptors come from a male donor with early-stage non-small cell lung cancer.

At least ten counts were recorded for this clonotype. This rearrangement joins TRBV7-2 to TRBJ2-3; 9 bases are a match to TRBD2. Germline assignment: CDR1 SGHTA and CDR2 FQGNSA. The CDR3 contains 14 residues. V shed 5 bases and J 7 bases; nucleotides not matched to a gene: 7. Here the CDR3 DNA reads TGTGCCAGCAGCCGACCGGGACTAGCAAATACGCAGTATTTT. Translating it yields CASSRPGLANTQYF. The variable domain in full, completed from reference TRBV7-2 and TRBJ2-3, reads GAGVSQSPSNKVTEKGKDVELRCDPISGHTALYWYRQSLGQGLEFLIYFQGNSAPDKSGLPSDRFSAERTGGSVSTLTIQRTQQEDSAVYLCASSRPGLANTQYFGPGTRLTVL.

The table lists this clonotype with many counts. The chain couples TRBV29-1 to TRBJ2-2; 10 nucleotides align to TRBD2. V lost 8 bases and J lost 3; bases outside the gene matches: 6. CDR1 and CDR2 from the germline V gene are SQVTM and ANQGSEA. CDR3 length: 14 amino acids. CDR3 DNA sequence: TGCAGCACCTCCGGGACTAGCGACACCGGGGAGCTGTTTTTT. It specifies CSTSGTSDTGELFF.

The V and J genes are TRBV20-1 and TRBJ1-1; a weak D match, TRBD1 (5 bases). CDR1 is DFQATT and CDR2 is SNEGSKA in the germline V gene (reference sequence). The V and J ends lost 5 bases and 1 base respectively, with 11 bases between them. There are 13 residues in the CDR3. For the CDR3, the DNA is TGCAGTGCTCCCAAGGGGCCGAACACTGAAGCTTTCTTT. It specifies CSAPKGPNTEAFF.

V and J are TRBV20-1 and TRBJ1-2, with D possibly matching TRBD1 (6 bases). The CDR3 runs 12 residues. Per germline, CDR1 DFQATT and CDR2 SNEGSKA (reference sequence). Between the trimmed V and J ends, which lost 4 bases and 4 bases, there was a span of 10 bases. CDR3 protein: CSATGQVYGYTF. The DNA for the CDR3 is TGCAGTGCTACGGGACAAGTCTATGGCTACACCTTC.

V and J are TRBV29-1 and TRBJ2-1; the D is unclear. The germline V and J ends were trimmed by 3 bases and 10 bases, with 13 bases remaining between them. CDR1 and CDR2 from the germline V gene are SQVTM and ANQGSEA. This CDR3 has 12 amino acids. The CDR3 spells CSVEPPAGEQFF. In DNA, the CDR3 is TGCAGCGTTGAGCCGCCTGCTGGGGAGCAGTTCTTC.

This clonotype was recorded at least ten times. This sequence joins TRBV7-3 and TRBJ2-3; 7 bases agree with TRBD2. Germline V lookup: CDR1 SGHTA, CDR2 FQGTGA. V was clipped by 1 base and J by 6 bases; unmatched bases: 1. The CDR3 spans 13 residues. CDR3 coding DNA: TGTGCCAGCAGCTTAAGCGGGAGTGATACGCAGTATTTT. It specifies CASSLSGSDTQYF. Drawing the rest from reference TRBV7-3 and TRBJ2-3, the complete variable domain is GAGVSQTPSNKVTEKGKYVELRCDPISGHTALYWYRQSLGQGPEFLIYFQGTGAADDSGLPNDRFFAVRPEGSVSTLKIQRTERGDSAVYLCASSLSGSDTQYFGPGTRLTVL.

This clonotype has a count of ten or more. The chain is built from TRBV7-6 and TRBJ2-7; D is ambiguous. The CDR3 is 12 amino acids. V was shortened by 5 bases and J by 0 bases, with 5 bases between the two germline ends. Germline V CDR1 and CDR2: SGHVS, FNYEAQ. The chain's CDR3 is CASSLNSYEQYV. DNA of the CDR3: TGTGCCAGCAGCCTAAACTCCTACGAGCAGTACGTC.

This clonotype was observed many times. The rearrangement joins TRBV7-9 to TRBJ2-1; D remains ambiguous. Trimming removed 5 bases at V and 15 bases at J, with 17 bases between. Looked up from germline, CDR1 is SEHNR and CDR2 is FQNEAQ (reference sequence). The CDR3 has 12 residues. The CDR3 DNA reads TGTGCCAGCAGCCCCGGGTGGTACCCCCGGTTCTTC. As protein: CASSPGWYPRFF.

This clonotype was found once. The rearrangement links TRBV20-1 to TRBJ2-1; a weak D match, TRBD2 (6 bases). The germline gives CDR1 DFQATT, CDR2 SNEGSKA (reference sequence). Trimming removed 3 bases at V and 1 base at J, with 13 bases between. The CDR3 length is 15 residues. The DNA for the CDR3 is TGCAGTGCTAGCGGTAGCGGAGTATCCTACAATGAGCAGTTCTTC. It encodes CSASGSGVSYNEQFF.

This clonotype was recorded at least ten times. V gene TRBV29-1 combines with J gene TRBJ2-1; TRBD2 matches 8 bases. This CDR3 spans 18 amino acids. Germline V lookup: CDR1 SQVTM, CDR2 ANQGSEA. Trimming removed 1 base from V and 0 bases from J; junction bases left unmatched: 11. DNA of the CDR3: TGCAGCGTTGAAGGTCTTGCGGGAGGACTTTTCTCCTACAATGAGCAGTTCTTC. It specifies CSVEGLAGGLFSYNEQFF.

In its sample, this clonotype was seen many times. The chain carries TRBV2 and TRBJ1-1; no definite D call. CDR1 is SNHLY and CDR2 is FYNNEI in the germline V gene. The V end was cut by 7 bases, the J end by 4 bases, with 10 bases between. This CDR3 is built from 12 residues. CDR3 nucleotide sequence: TGTGCCAGCACCAGAGGGCCCACTGAAGCTTTCTTT. This translates into CASTRGPTEAFF. The full variable domain, with the rest looked up from reference TRBV2 and TRBJ1-1, is EPEVTQTPSHQVTQMGQEVILRCVPISNHLYFYWYRQILGQKVEFLVSFYNNEISEKSEIFDDQFSVERPDGSNFTLKIRSTKLEDSAMYFCASTRGPTEAFFGQGTRLTVV.

This clonotype was picked up many times. V usage is TRBV7-9 and J usage is TRBJ2-2; 7 bases agree with TRBD2. Germline loops: CDR1 SEHNR, CDR2 FQNEAQ (reference sequence). CDR3 size: 15 residues. The V and J ends lost 5 bases and 1 base, in that order; junction bases with no gene match: 4. CDR3 bases: TGTGCCAGCAGCCCTAAGCGGGAGAACACCGGGGAGCTGTTTTTT. Encoded protein: CASSPKRENTGELFF.

This clonotype was recorded at least ten times. One junction end disagrees with the germline gene, perhaps due to a read error. This chain joins TRBV7-2 and TRBJ1-1; TRBD1 might be the D (5 bases). Germline lookup yields CDR1 SGHTA and CDR2 FQGNSA. There are 12 residues in the CDR3. CDR3 nucleotide sequence: TGTGCCAGCAGCTTAGTCCGGGCCGGGACGGGTTTT. It yields the protein CASSLVRAGTGF.

This clonotype came up many times. The chain recombines TRBV12-3 or TRBV12-4 with TRBJ2-7; tentative D call: TRBD2 (5 bases). This CDR3 is built from 13 residues. The V gene lost 5 bases and the J gene lost 3 bases, with 11 bases spanning the gap. The CDR3 here is CASSPSGDYEQYF. CDR3 nucleotide sequence: TGTGCCAGCAGTCCCTCCGGGGACTACGAGCAGTACTTC.

The table lists this clonotype with many counts. V is TRBV5-1 and J is TRBJ1-1; D uncertain. This CDR3 has 14 residues. The V end was cut by 0 bases, the J end by 0 bases, with 6 bases between. Germline V gene lookup returns CDR1 SGHRS and CDR2 YFSETQ. Written as DNA, the CDR3 is TGCGCCAGCAGCTTGGGCAACATGAACACTGAAGCTTTCTTT. Residues: CASSLGNMNTEAFF. The complete variable domain, with remaining parts taken from reference TRBV5-1 and TRBJ1-1, reads KAGVTQTPRYLIKTRGQQVTLSCSPISGHRSVSWYQQTPGQGLQFLFEYFSETQRNKGNFPGRFSGRQFSNSRSEMNVSTLELGDSALYLCASSLGNMNTEAFFGQGTRLTVV.